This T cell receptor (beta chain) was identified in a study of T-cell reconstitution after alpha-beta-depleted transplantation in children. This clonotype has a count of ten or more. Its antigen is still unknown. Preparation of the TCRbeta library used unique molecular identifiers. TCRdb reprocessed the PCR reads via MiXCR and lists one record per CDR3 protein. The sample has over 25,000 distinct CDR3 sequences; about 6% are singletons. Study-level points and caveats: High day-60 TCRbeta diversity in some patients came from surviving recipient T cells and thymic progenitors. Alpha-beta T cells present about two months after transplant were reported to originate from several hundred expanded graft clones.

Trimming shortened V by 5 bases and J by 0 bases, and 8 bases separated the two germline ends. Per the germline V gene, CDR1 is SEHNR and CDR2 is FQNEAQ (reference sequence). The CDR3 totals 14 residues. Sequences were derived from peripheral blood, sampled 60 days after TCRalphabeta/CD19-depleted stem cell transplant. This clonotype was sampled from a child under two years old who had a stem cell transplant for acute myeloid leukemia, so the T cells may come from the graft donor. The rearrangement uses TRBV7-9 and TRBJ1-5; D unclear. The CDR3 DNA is TGTGCCAGCAGCCGTACAGATAGCAATCAGCCCCAGCATTTT. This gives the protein CASSRTDSNQPQHF.